This TCR beta chain was sequenced in a study of shared clonotypes between healthy human individuals. Terminally differentiated effector memory CD45RA+ cells were left out of the naive CD8 fraction, which was CD45RO-negative and positively selected for CCR7. The germline V gene encodes CDR1 MNHEY and CDR2 SMNVEV (reference sequence). V was pared by 8 bases and J by 3 bases, with 7 bases between. CDR3 size: 12 residues. Clones were sequenced by immunoSEQ multiplex PCR, and TCRdb holds only the in-frame ones, with some missing. The sample records around 560,000 clones, roughly 95% being singletons. The clonotype comes from a woman in her thirties in good health. Sequenced material: naive CD8+ T cells sorted from blood. The chain couples TRBV27 to TRBJ2-2; D is ambiguous. CDR3 sequence: CASYSYTGELFF. DNA for the CDR3: TGTGCCAGCTACAGCTACACCGGGGAGCTGTTTTTT.